These 26 T cell receptor beta chains share one sample of origin, sequenced in a study of breast tumors, draining lymph nodes, adjacent tissues. TCRdb ran MiXCR on the multiplex PCR reads and lists one entry per CDR3 protein. The table lists approximately 52,000 distinct CDR3 sequences, under 55% of them singletons. Sequenced: breast tumor tissue. The receptors come from a female donor with breast cancer. Some clones in this sample may be carry-over from other donors' samples.

This clonotype was recorded many times. A much larger clone sits a single nucleotide away, making a read error possible. The chain recombines TRBV20-1 with TRBJ2-7; D is possibly TRBD2 (6 bases). The CDR3 has 14 amino acids. The V and J ends lost 5 bases and 6 bases respectively, with 20 bases between them. Germline-derived CDR1 and CDR2 are DFQATT and SNEGSKA (reference sequence). The CDR3 loop reads CSAGTGTALSEQYF. CDR3 bases: TGCAGTGCTGGTACCGGGACTGCCTTATCCGAGCAGTACTTC.

The table lists this clonotype with many counts. In DNA form, the CDR3 reads TGTGCCAGCAGTTCCTCAGCAGACTTCAAAAATCAGCCCCAGCATTTT. Amino acid sequence: CASSSSADFKNQPQHF. The chain has TRBV28 and TRBJ1-5; D ambiguous. Trimming took 4 bases from V and 4 from J, leaving 17 bases between them. CDR3 length equals 16 residues. Germline assignment: CDR1 MDHEN and CDR2 SYDVKM.

In its sample, this clonotype was seen many times. The gene calls are TRBV6-2 or TRBV6-3 and TRBJ1-5, with TRBD1 identical over 10 bases. The V segment lost 0 bases and the J segment 7 bases; nucleotides outside the gene matches: 3. Germline CDR1 and CDR2: MNHEY and SVGEGT. The CDR3 has 15 residues. DNA of the CDR3: TGTGCCAGCAGTTACTCGAGGACAGGGGGACAGCCCCAGCATTTT. This encodes CASSYSRTGGQPQHF.

This clonotype was recorded at least ten times. The CDR3 sequence: CASSQDFGGEQYF. CDR3 coding DNA: TGCGCCAGCAGCCAAGATTTCGGAGGCGAGCAGTACTTC. The V gene is TRBV4-3, the J gene TRBJ2-7, with a possible D match to TRBD2 (5 bases). V was trimmed by 0 bases and J by 6 bases, leaving 9 bases between them. The length of the CDR3 is 13 residues. Per germline, CDR1 LGHNA and CDR2 YSLEER.

This clonotype showed up many times. Possible read error: a much larger clone is one base away. The chain combines TRBV12-3 or TRBV12-4 with TRBJ2-4, with 10 nucleotides matching TRBD2. The CDR3 runs 19 residues. J gave up 0 bases and V 6 bases, and 14 bases lay outside the gene matches. CDR3 loop: CASSNWDFSSGRAKNIQYF. CDR3 nucleotide sequence: TGTGCCAGCAGCAACTGGGACTTTTCTAGCGGGAGAGCCAAAAACATTCAGTACTTC.

This clonotype showed up many times. This chain links TRBV6-1 with TRBJ1-3; TRBD1 agrees at 8 bases. In germline, CDR1 is MNHNS, CDR2 SASEGT. The CDR3 is 15 residues long. The V segment lost 4 bases and the J segment 8 bases; nucleotides outside the gene matches: 10. CDR3 DNA sequence: TGTGCCAGCAGTGCTTCCGGGACAGGTTTGGACACCATATATTTT. This sequence encodes CASSASGTGLDTIYF.

This clonotype was counted many times. The V call is TRBV12-3 or TRBV12-4, the J call TRBJ2-1; D ambiguous. The CDR3 loop spans 15 amino acids. V dropped 3 bases and J dropped 6 bases, with 15 bases sitting between them. DNA for the CDR3: TGTGCCAGCAGTTTCGCGACTTACTTCGGCAATGAGCAGTTCTTC. Amino acid sequence: CASSFATYFGNEQFF.

J is TRBJ2-3 and V is TRBV19; no firm D call. From germline, CDR1 is LNHDA and CDR2 SQIVND (reference sequence). Deletions cut 3 bases from V and 2 bases from J, with 9 bases between. The CDR3 consists of 14 residues. The CDR3 spells CASSISDSTDTQYF. The CDR3, as DNA: TGTGCCAGTAGTATTTCTGACTCCACAGATACGCAGTATTTT.

This clonotype was seen ten or more times. The chain joins TRBV12-5 to TRBJ2-6, with D possibly TRBD1 on 6 matching bases. CDR3 length: 16 residues. The germline V and J ends were trimmed by 2 bases and 5 bases, with 13 bases remaining between them. Germline assignment: CDR1 LGHNT and CDR2 FRNRAP. As DNA, the CDR3 is TGTGCTAGTGGTTTGTTTAATGGGGGCTGGGCCAACGTCCTGACTTTC. Translation gives CASGLFNGGWANVLTF.

This chain links TRBV9 with TRBJ2-6; no clear D gene. Looked up from germline, CDR1 is SGDLS and CDR2 is YYNGEE. V lost 4 bases to trimming and J lost 1 base, with 0 bases between them. CDR3 length equals 12 residues. The CDR3: CASSSGANVLTF. CDR3 bases: TGTGCCAGCAGCTCTGGGGCCAACGTCCTGACTTTC.

Turning to this clonotype: A much larger clone lies a single base off, so this may be a read error. The V gene is TRBV6-2 or TRBV6-3, the J gene TRBJ2-7, with D tentatively TRBD2 (6 bases). Germline V gives CDR1 MNHEY, CDR2 SVGEGT. The V end was cut by 9 bases, the J end by 7 bases, with 16 bases between. CDR3 size: 12 residues. CDR3 coding DNA: TGTGCCAGTTTTCGTGTGGGGGGAGAGCAGTACTTC. Its translation: CASFRVGGEQYF.

The CDR3 nucleotides read TGCGCCAGCGCGGAGCTCTACGAGCAGTACTTC. Translation gives CASAELYEQYF. J is TRBJ2-7 and V is TRBV5-1, with unresolved D. Per the germline V gene, CDR1 is SGHRS and CDR2 is YFSETQ. CDR3 length equals 11 residues. Trimming removed 7 bases from V and 3 bases from J, with 8 bases in between.

The gene calls are TRBV2 and TRBJ1-4; tentative D call: TRBD1 (5 bases). This CDR3 region has 19 residues. V was clipped by 5 bases and J by 0 bases, with 22 bases between them. Per germline, CDR1 SNHLY and CDR2 FYNNEI. CDR3: CASSPTRAGPTTTNEKLFF. Written as DNA, the CDR3 is TGTGCCAGCAGTCCAACTCGGGCAGGGCCCACTACAACTAATGAAAAACTGTTTTTT.

The chain recombines TRBV6-2 or TRBV6-3 with TRBJ1-2; D gene unclear. The germline V and J ends were trimmed by 4 bases and 8 bases, with 11 bases remaining between them. CDR1 and CDR2 (germline): MNHEY, SVGEGT. The CDR3 consists of 12 residues. DNA for the CDR3: TGTGCCAGCAGTTTCCGGCAGGTAGGCTACACCTTC. Protein product: CASSFRQVGYTF.

On this clonotype: One base away lies a much larger clone, so this may be a sequencing read error. This chain connects TRBV28 to TRBJ2-3; 10 nucleotides align to TRBD2. This CDR3 has 16 amino acids. Germline CDR1 and CDR2: MDHEN and SYDVKM. The CDR3 DNA is TGTGCCAGCAGTTCCCCTAGCGGGAGCGGGGCAGATATGCAGTATTTT. This codes for CASSSPSGSGADMQYF.

The chain uses TRBV5-5 and TRBJ1-2; TRBD1 agrees at 9 bases. Germline loops: CDR1 SGHKS, CDR2 YYEKEE (reference sequence). J lost 3 bases, V lost 4 bases, and 7 bases had no gene match. The CDR3 extends over 15 amino acids. The CDR3 DNA reads TGTGCCAGCAGCCCGACAGGGGGAATCGACTATGGCTACACCTTC. This sequence encodes CASSPTGGIDYGYTF.

There are a few counts of this clonotype. A read error may explain this, as a much larger clone is one base away. This chain links TRBV11-1 with TRBJ2-5, with D unresolved. Germline V gives CDR1 SGHAT, CDR2 FQDESV (reference sequence). CDR3 length: 15 residues. Trimming took 1 base from V and 1 from J, leaving 10 bases between them. Here the CDR3 DNA reads TGTGCCAGCAGCTTAGATTCCGGAGCCCAAGAGACCCAGTACTTC. Translating it yields CASSLDSGAQETQYF.

The gene calls are TRBV11-2 and TRBJ2-3; D perhaps matches TRBD1 (6 bases). The CDR3 length is 14 residues. Germline V gives CDR1 SGHAT, CDR2 FQNNGV. Trimming removed 5 bases from V and 0 bases from J, with 9 bases in between. The CDR3 loop is CASSVRGSTDTQYF. As DNA, the CDR3 is TGTGCCAGCAGCGTAAGGGGGAGCACAGATACGCAGTATTTT.

In this sample, this clonotype is medium-sized. The chain employs TRBV10-3 and TRBJ2-5, with TRBD2 matching 12 bases. Trimming removed 6 bases from V and 4 bases from J; junction bases left unmatched: 3. Germline V gives CDR1 ENHRY, CDR2 SYGVKD. The CDR3 sequence is 14 residues long. In nucleotides, the CDR3 is TGTGCCATCAGCGGGACTAGCGGGCGAGAGACCCAGTACTTC. Amino acids: CAISGTSGRETQYF.

Of note for this clonotype: A much more abundant neighbour one base away suggests this may be a read error. This sequence joins TRBV24-1 and TRBJ2-1, with TRBD2 matching over 7 bases. This CDR3 is 16 amino acids long. V trimming: 4 bases; J trimming: 0 bases; junction bases outside the gene matches: 5. Germline CDR1 KGHDR, CDR2 SFDVKD. The CDR3 nucleotides are TGTGCCACCAGTGACCTAGGACTAGTCTCCTACAATGAGCAGTTCTTC. Amino acid sequence: CATSDLGLVSYNEQFF.

The table lists this clonotype with many counts. The rearrangement joins TRBV3-1 to TRBJ2-1; no clear D gene. The V end lost 3 bases, the J end lost 9 bases, and 12 bases lay between the germline ends. Germline V lookup: CDR1 LGHDT, CDR2 YNNKEL (reference sequence). CDR3 length: 13 amino acids. The CDR3 sequence: CASSQHSPLEQFF. In DNA, the CDR3 is TGTGCCAGCAGCCAGCACAGTCCGCTTGAGCAGTTCTTC.

This clonotype is categorized as medium-sized. This rearrangement joins TRBV5-1 to TRBJ2-7; tentatively, D is TRBD2 (6 bases). The CDR3 loop spans 14 amino acids. Trimming removed 7 bases at V and 2 bases at J, with 16 bases between. Germline CDR1 SGHRS, CDR2 YFSETQ. CDR3 nucleotide sequence: TGCGCCAGCCGGGCGGGGCCGTCAACCTACGAGCAGTACTTC. Amino acid sequence: CASRAGPSTYEQYF.

This clonotype turned up a few times. The chain carries TRBV3-1 and TRBJ2-2, with 12 bases that match TRBD1. V lost 4 bases to trimming and J lost 6 bases; unmatched junction nucleotides: 0. This CDR3 comprises 14 residues. Germline loops: CDR1 LGHDT, CDR2 YNNKEL (reference sequence). CDR3 in DNA: TGTGCCAGCAGCCGGGACAGGGGGCCCGGGGAGCTGTTTTTT. Protein product: CASSRDRGPGELFF.

This clonotype was picked up many times. DNA of the CDR3: TGTGCCAGCAGGTTGTCGGGATTCCTTAATGAAAAACTGTTTTTT. It specifies CASRLSGFLNEKLFF. The chain joins TRBV28 to TRBJ1-4; D is unresolved. CDR1 and CDR2 from the germline V gene are MDHEN and SYDVKM. Trimming took 6 bases from V and 4 from J, leaving 15 bases between them. The CDR3 extends over 15 amino acids.

This clonotype was counted at least ten times. The V gene is TRBV30, the J gene TRBJ2-2; 10 nucleotides align to TRBD1. CDR3 length equals 14 residues. CDR1 and CDR2 from the germline V gene are GTSNPN and SVGIG (reference sequence). With V trimmed by 8 bases and J by 5 bases, 8 bases remained unmatched. The CDR3 is CAGRQGARTGELFF. The CDR3 bases are TGTGCCGGCCGACAGGGGGCGAGAACCGGGGAGCTGTTTTTT.

This clonotype came up many times. The rearrangement links TRBV7-2 to TRBJ2-1, with unresolved D. The V gene lost 0 bases and the J gene lost 5 bases, with 5 bases spanning the gap. The CDR3 extends over 13 amino acids. Per the germline V gene, CDR1 is SGHTA and CDR2 is FQGNSA. In nucleotides, the CDR3 is TGTGCCAGCAGCTTAGCGAGACACAATGAGCAGTTCTTC. It translates to CASSLARHNEQFF.